A selection of T cell receptor beta chains follows, all from one sample in a study of cytomegalovirus exposure and HLA in healthy donors. Data came from immunoSEQ multiplex PCR; TCRdb stores just in-frame clones and leaves some out. The table has 130,000 or so clones, 70% to 80% seen once; the top ten hold 1.5% to 2%. The specimen sequenced was PBMCs. Receptors were obtained from a female donor in good health and CMV-seronegative. Each CDR3 is given with its conserved first and last residue. A D gene is named only where the DNA matches it firmly. Size is stated for part of the rows, as once, few or many counts, or as a class when the clone is expanded.

J | V | D | size | length | CDR3 | DNA
TRBJ2-1 | TRBV19 | TRBD1 | - | 16 | CASISGGTGVYNEQFF | TGTGCCAGTATTTCTGGCGGGACAGGGGTCTACAATGAGCAGTTCTTC
TRBJ1-2 | TRBV7-2 | TRBD1 | once | 12 | CASSLTGVGYTF | TGTGCCAGCAGCTTGACAGGGGTCGGCTACACCTTC
TRBJ1-4 | TRBV6-5 | TRBD1 | - | 13 | CASSYSQGEKLFF | TGTGCCAGCAGTTACTCACAGGGGGAAAAACTGTTTTTT
TRBJ1-5 | TRBV27 | - | - | 13 | CASSLNRGQPQHF | TGTGCCAGCAGTTTAAATCGAGGGCAGCCCCAGCATTTT
TRBJ1-2 | TRBV27 | TRBD1 | - | 16 | CASSSLTDRVNYGYTF | TGTGCCAGCAGTTCACTGACCGACAGGGTGAACTATGGCTACACCTTC
TRBJ2-7 | TRBV6-1 | - | - | 14 | CASTEGGAPYEQYF | TGTGCCAGCACCGAGGGGGGGGCCCCTTACGAGCAGTACTTC
TRBJ2-7 | TRBV6-6 | TRBD2 | - | 13 | CASSWTSAYEQYF | TGTGCCAGCAGTTGGACTAGCGCGTACGAGCAGTACTTC
TRBJ1-5 | TRBV27 | - | - | 16 | CASSTVGGGGNQPQHF | TGTGCCAGCAGTACTGTGGGGGGGGGAGGCAATCAGCCCCAGCATTTT
TRBJ2-1 | TRBV19 | - | few | 14 | CASSTRLGFNEQFF | TGTGCCAGTAGTACCCGACTAGGTTTTAATGAGCAGTTCTTC
TRBJ2-7 | TRBV29-1 | - | - | 15 | CSASTGFLGRDEQYF | TGCAGCGCAAGCACAGGGTTTTTAGGGCGCGACGAGCAGTACTTC